Listed here are 6 T cell receptor beta chains from one sample, sequenced in a study of cytomegalovirus exposure and HLA in healthy donors. It was with 60 Vbeta and 13 Jbeta primers that the PCR ran. Data came from immunoSEQ multiplex PCR; TCRdb stores just in-frame clones and leaves some out. The sample has some 120,000 clones, about four fifths seen once. Material for sequencing was PBMCs. These receptors all stem from a male donor in good health and CMV-seropositive.

This chain joins TRBV9 and TRBJ2-1, with a tentative D call TRBD2 (6 bases). The CDR3 runs 13 residues. V dropped 1 base and J dropped 5 bases, with 7 bases sitting between them. In germline, CDR1 is SGDLS, CDR2 YYNGEE. The CDR3: CASSVWGDNEQFF. CDR3 nucleotides: TGTGCCAGCAGCGTATGGGGGGACAATGAGCAGTTCTTC.

The chain uses TRBV28 and TRBJ1-1; D gene ambiguous. Germline CDR1 is MDHEN and CDR2 is SYDVKM. Trimming shortened V by 3 bases and J by 4 bases, and 12 bases separated the two germline ends. CDR3 length: 14 residues. Here the CDR3 DNA reads TGTGCCAGCAGTTTGAGGGTTGGAGGCACTGAAGCTTTCTTT. It encodes CASSLRVGGTEAFF.

This chain joins TRBV21-1 and TRBJ1-5; the table's D gene call, TRBD1, was not cross checked with the DNA. TRBV21-1 is flagged as a pseudogene. This CDR3 contains 16 residues. CDR3 sequence (DNA): TGTGCCAGCAGCAAATGGGCAGGCTATAGCAATCAGCCCCAGCATTTT. Its translation: CASSKWAGYSNQPQHF.

CDR3 residues: CASSSNSGRNYEQYF. As DNA, the CDR3 is TGTGCCAGCAGTTCAAATAGCGGGAGAAACTACGAGCAGTACTTC. The chain joins TRBV28 to TRBJ2-7, with TRBD2 matching 9 bases. The ends lost 4 bases at V and 3 bases at J; junction bases unmatched: 7. From germline, CDR1 is MDHEN and CDR2 SYDVKM. The CDR3 spans 15 residues.

The chain couples TRBV5-6 to TRBJ1-2; D gene unclear. The CDR3 is 16 residues long. Germline V gene data show CDR1 as SGHDT and CDR2 as YYEEEE. V was clipped by 0 bases and J by 3 bases, with 15 bases between them. In nucleotides, the CDR3 is TGTGCCAGCAGCTTGGTTTTAGTGGCAGGCGACTATGGCTACACCTTC. It codes for CASSLVLVAGDYGYTF.

V and J are TRBV7-2 and TRBJ2-2; TRBD1 matches at 9 bases. Germline V gene sequence: CDR1 SGHTA, CDR2 FQGNSA. V lost 3 bases, J lost 3 bases, and 5 bases stayed unmatched. The CDR3 is 16 amino acids. DNA of the CDR3: TGTGCCAGCAGCTTCGAGACAGGGGGATACACCGGGGAGCTGTTTTTT. Translation: CASSFETGGYTGELFF.